This TCR beta chain was captured by sequencing in a study of T-cell reconstitution after alpha-beta-depleted transplantation in children. As it was prepared, the TCRbeta library received unique molecular identifiers. TCRdb used MiXCR to reprocess the PCR reads, holding one entry per CDR3 protein. Among a few hundred thousand distinct CDR3 sequences listed, 7.5% to 10% were seen once. The CDR3 is 13 amino acids. With 1 base removed from V and 4 bases from J, the gap between germline ends came to 7 bases. The germline gives CDR1 ENHRY, CDR2 SYGVKD. This clonotype was detected many times. Here the sequenced sample was PBMCs from the stem cell graft donor, taken from the stem cell graft. The chain carries TRBV10-3 and TRBJ2-5; D unresolved. The TCR was taken from a human donor who donated a stem cell graft to a child with SCID. The CDR3 loop is CAISEYGGETQYF. The CDR3 region has the DNA TGTGCCATCAGTGAGTACGGTGGAGAGACCCAGTACTTC.